The 8 T cell receptor beta chains below were found in one sample sequenced in a study of blood T cell repertoires in COVID-19. Assay used: immunoSEQ multiplex PCR; TCRdb lists only in-frame clones, some missing. The sample yields about 270,000 clones, about 89% seen once. The sample taken for sequencing was peripheral blood. Receptors originate from a woman between 55 and 75 years old who had recovered from COVID-19.

This sequence joins TRBV7-2 and TRBJ2-1, with 11 bases fitting TRBD2. The CDR3 has 14 residues. Germline CDR1 SGHTA, CDR2 FQGNSA. V lost 6 bases to trimming and J lost 8 bases; unmatched junction nucleotides: 6. The CDR3 coding sequence is TGTGCCAGCAGTTTTAGCGGGGGGGCGGATGAGCAGTTCTTC. Its protein is CASSFSGGADEQFF.

The rearrangement links TRBV5-1 to TRBJ2-6, with TRBD2 matching over 8 bases. Germline V gene sequence: CDR1 SGHRS, CDR2 YFSETQ. V was pared by 5 bases and J by 0 bases, with 7 bases of the junction left unmatched. The CDR3 has 17 amino acids. DNA of the CDR3: TGCGCCAGCAGGGTAAGCGGGGGTAGCTCTGGGGCCAACGTCCTGACTTTC. It yields the protein CASRVSGGSSGANVLTF.

Here the CDR3 reads CASSLNSGGDYEQYF. The CDR3 DNA reads as TGTGCCAGCAGCTTGAATAGCGGGGGGGATTACGAGCAGTACTTC. The J gene is TRBJ2-7, the V gene TRBV11-3; 11 bases line up with TRBD2. V was pared by 3 bases and J by 4 bases, with 5 bases of the junction left unmatched. Germline V gene sequence: CDR1 SGHNT, CDR2 YENEEA. CDR3 length equals 15 residues.

The chain joins TRBV19 to TRBJ2-7; 10 bases are a match to TRBD2. Germline assignment: CDR1 LNHDA and CDR2 SQIVND (reference sequence). V lost 7 bases to trimming and J lost 0 bases; unmatched junction nucleotides: 6. CDR3 size: 15 residues. CDR3 in DNA: TGTGCCAGTAAAATTAGCGGGGGGTACTCCTACGAGCAGTACTTC. Translated, it gives CASKISGGYSYEQYF.

CDR3 coding DNA: TGTGCCAGCAGTGAAAGCAGGGGGAATGGCTACACCTTC. This sequence encodes CASSESRGNGYTF. The gene calls are TRBV6-4 and TRBJ1-2, with 7 bases that match TRBD1. V lost 3 bases and J lost 6; bases outside the gene matches: 4. From germline, CDR1 is MRHNA and CDR2 SNTAGT. The CDR3 covers 13 residues.

The rearrangement joins TRBV10-3 to TRBJ2-7; D is uncertain. The CDR3 loop spans 15 amino acids. The V and J ends lost 3 bases and 0 bases respectively, with 12 bases between them. CDR1 ENHRY and CDR2 SYGVKD come from the germline V gene. The CDR3 loop is CAISDPGKNSYEQYF. The CDR3 DNA sequence: TGTGCCATCAGTGACCCAGGCAAAAACTCCTACGAGCAGTACTTC.

The chain carries TRBV20-1 and TRBJ1-2; 7 bases are shared with TRBD1. Per germline, CDR1 DFQATT and CDR2 SNEGSKA (reference sequence). With 3 bases clipped from V and 7 bases from J, the junction kept 8 bases outside the gene matches. CDR3 length: 13 amino acids. CDR3 region: CSASSEGALGYTF. CDR3 sequence (DNA): TGCAGTGCTAGTTCAGAGGGGGCGCTTGGCTACACCTTC.

The chain joins TRBV6-2 or TRBV6-3 to TRBJ2-5; no clear D. Trimming cost V 2 bases and J 2 bases, with 6 bases left between them. Germline V gene sequence: CDR1 MNHEY, CDR2 SVGEGT. The CDR3 loop spans 13 amino acids. The CDR3 here is CASSYRVQETQYF. CDR3 bases: TGTGCCAGCAGTTACCGGGTACAAGAGACCCAGTACTTC.